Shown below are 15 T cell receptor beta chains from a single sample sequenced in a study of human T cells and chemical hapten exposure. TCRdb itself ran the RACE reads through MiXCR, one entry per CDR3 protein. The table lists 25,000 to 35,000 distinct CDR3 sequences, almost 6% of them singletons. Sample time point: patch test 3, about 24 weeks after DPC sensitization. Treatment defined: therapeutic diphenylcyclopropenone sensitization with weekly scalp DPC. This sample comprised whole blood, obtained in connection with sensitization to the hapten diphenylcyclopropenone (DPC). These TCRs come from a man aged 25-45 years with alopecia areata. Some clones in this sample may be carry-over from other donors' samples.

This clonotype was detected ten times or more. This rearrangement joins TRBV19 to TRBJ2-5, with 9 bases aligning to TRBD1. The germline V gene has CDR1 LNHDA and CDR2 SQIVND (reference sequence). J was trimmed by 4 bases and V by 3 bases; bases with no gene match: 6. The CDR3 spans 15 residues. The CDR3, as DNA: TGTGCCAGTAGTATGGGACAGGGATTGCGAGAGACCCAGTACTTC. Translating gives CASSMGQGLRETQYF.

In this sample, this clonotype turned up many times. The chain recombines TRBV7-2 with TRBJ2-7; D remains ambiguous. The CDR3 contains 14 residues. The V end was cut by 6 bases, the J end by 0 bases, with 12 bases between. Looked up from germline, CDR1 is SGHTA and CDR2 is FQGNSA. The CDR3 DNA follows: TGTGCCAGCAGTTACGACACTCGCTCCTACGAGCAGTACTTC. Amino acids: CASSYDTRSYEQYF.

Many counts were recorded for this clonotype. The CDR3 DNA follows: TGTGCATCGGACAGGGGGCCTATGAACACTGAAGCTTTCTTT. Amino acids: CASDRGPMNTEAFF. The chain combines TRBV19 with TRBJ1-1; TRBD1 matches at 11 bases. The CDR3 is made up of 14 amino acids. Germline loops: CDR1 LNHDA, CDR2 SQIVND (reference sequence).

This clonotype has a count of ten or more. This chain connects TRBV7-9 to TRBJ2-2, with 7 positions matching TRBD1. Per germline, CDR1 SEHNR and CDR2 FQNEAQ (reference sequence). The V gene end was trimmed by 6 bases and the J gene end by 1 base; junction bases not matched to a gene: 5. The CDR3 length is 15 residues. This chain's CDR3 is CASRPGTVNTGELFF. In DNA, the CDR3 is TGTGCCAGCAGGCCCGGGACAGTGAACACCGGGGAGCTGTTTTTT.

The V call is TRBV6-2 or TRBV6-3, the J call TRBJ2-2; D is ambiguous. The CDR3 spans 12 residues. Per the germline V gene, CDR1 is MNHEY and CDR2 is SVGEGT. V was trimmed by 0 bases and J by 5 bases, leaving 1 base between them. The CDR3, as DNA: TGTGCCAGCAGTTACTCTACCGGGGAGCTGTTTTTT. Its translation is CASSYSTGELFF.

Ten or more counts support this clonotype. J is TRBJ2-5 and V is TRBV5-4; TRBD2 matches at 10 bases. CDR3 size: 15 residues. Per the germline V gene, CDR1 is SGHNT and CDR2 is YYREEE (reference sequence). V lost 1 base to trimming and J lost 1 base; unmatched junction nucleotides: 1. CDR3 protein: CASSLTSGTQETQYF. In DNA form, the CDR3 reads TGTGCCAGCAGCTTGACTAGCGGGACCCAAGAGACCCAGTACTTC.

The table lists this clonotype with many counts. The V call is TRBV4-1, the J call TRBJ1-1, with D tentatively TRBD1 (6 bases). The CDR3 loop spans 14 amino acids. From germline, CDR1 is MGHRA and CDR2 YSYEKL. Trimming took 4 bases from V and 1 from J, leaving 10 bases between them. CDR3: CASSLRQENTEAFF. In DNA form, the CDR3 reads TGCGCCAGCAGCCTTCGACAGGAGAACACTGAAGCTTTCTTT.

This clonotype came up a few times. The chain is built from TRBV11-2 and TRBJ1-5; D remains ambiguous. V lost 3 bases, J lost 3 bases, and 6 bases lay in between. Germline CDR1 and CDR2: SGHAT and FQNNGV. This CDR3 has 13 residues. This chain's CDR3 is CASSLSVNQPQHF. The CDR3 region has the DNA TGTGCCAGCAGCTTGAGCGTCAATCAGCCCCAGCATTTT.

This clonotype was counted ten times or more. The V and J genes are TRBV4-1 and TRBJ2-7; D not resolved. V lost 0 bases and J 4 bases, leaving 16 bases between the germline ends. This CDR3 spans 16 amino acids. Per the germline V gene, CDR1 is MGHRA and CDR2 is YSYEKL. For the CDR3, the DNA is TGCGCCAGCAGCCAAGAGAATCGGCCGGACCAGTACGAGCAGTACTTC. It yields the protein CASSQENRPDQYEQYF.

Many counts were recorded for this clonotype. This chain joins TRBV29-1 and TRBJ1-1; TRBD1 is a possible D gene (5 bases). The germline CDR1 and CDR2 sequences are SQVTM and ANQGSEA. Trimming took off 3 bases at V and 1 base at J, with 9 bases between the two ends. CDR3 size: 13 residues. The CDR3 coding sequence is TGCAGCGTTGAGGAGACAGAGAACACTGAAGCTTTCTTT. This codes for CSVEETENTEAFF.

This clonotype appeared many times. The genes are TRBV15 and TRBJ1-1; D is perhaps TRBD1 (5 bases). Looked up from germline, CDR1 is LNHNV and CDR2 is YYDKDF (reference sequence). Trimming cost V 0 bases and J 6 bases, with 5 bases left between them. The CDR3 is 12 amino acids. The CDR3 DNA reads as TGTGCCACCAGCAGAGACAGGGCTGAAGCTTTCTTT. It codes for CATSRDRAEAFF.

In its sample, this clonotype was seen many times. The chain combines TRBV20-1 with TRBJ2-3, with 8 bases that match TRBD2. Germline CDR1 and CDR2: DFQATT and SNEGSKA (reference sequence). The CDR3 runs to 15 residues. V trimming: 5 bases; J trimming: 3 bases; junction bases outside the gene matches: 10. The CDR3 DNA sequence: TGCAGTGCTGGCGCCCGGGAGGGAGGGACAGATACGCAGTATTTT. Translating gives CSAGAREGGTDTQYF.

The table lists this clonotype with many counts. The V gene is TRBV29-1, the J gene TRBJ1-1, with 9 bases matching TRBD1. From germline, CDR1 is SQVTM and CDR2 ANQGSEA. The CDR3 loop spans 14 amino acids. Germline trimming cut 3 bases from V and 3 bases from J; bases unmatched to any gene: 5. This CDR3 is CSVEGDRGDTEAFF. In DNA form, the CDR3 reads TGCAGCGTTGAGGGCGACAGGGGGGACACTGAAGCTTTCTTT.

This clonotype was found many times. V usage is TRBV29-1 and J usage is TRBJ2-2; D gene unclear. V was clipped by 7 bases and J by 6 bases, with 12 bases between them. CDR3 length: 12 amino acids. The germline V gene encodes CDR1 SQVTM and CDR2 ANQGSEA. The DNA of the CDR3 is TGCAGCGGGGCTCGGACGCCCGGGGAGCTGTTTTTT. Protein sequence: CSGARTPGELFF.

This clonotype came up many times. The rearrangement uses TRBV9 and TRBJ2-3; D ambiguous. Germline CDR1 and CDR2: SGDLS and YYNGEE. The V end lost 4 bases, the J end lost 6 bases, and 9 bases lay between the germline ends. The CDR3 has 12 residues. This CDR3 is CASSLIGDTQYF. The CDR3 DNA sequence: TGTGCCAGCAGCCTGATAGGGGATACGCAGTATTTT.